These T cell receptor beta chains were read from a single sample in a study of early T cells in non-severe SARS-CoV-2 infection. TCRdb analysed the 5' RACE reads with MiXCR anew, one entry per CDR3 protein. The sample lists about 56,000 distinct CDR3 sequences; roughly 10% were seen once. The specimen sequenced was whole blood. These receptor sequences come from an adult who was a healthcare worker with PCR-confirmed SARS-CoV-2 infection or an uninfected control (not recorded which). The CDR3 runs from the conserved cysteine through the conserved F or W. The D gene is left open where the match is weak. The size of a clone is reported for some rows only, either as once, few or many, or as a class for expanded clones.

clone size,V gene,D gene,J gene,CDR3 DNA,CDR3 protein
many,TRBV29-1,.,TRBJ1-1,TGCAGCGTTGCACCCAGGAACACTGAAGCTTTCTTT,CSVAPRNTEAFF
many,TRBV20-1,.,TRBJ2-7,TGCAGTGCTAGGAGTATCTACGAGCAGTACTTC,CSARSIYEQYF
many,TRBV20-1,TRBD2,TRBJ2-3,TGCAGTGCTGCCTCGGGGACTAGCGCCACAGATACGCAGTATTTT,CSAASGTSATDTQYF
many,TRBV20-1,TRBD2,TRBJ2-1,TGCAGTGCTAGAGAGGACGGGAGGGCCCAAGGTGAGCAGTTCTTC,CSAREDGRAQGEQFF
many,TRBV7-2,.,TRBJ2-7,TGTGCCAGCAGCCCAGCCTACGAGCAGTACTTC,CASSPAYEQYF
.,TRBV12-3/TRBV12-4,.,TRBJ2-5,TGTGCCAGCAGTTCTGGCCGGGACGACTTAGAGACCCAGTACTTC,CASSSGRDDLETQYF
.,TRBV20-1,TRBD1,TRBJ2-7,TGCAGTGCTGGACAGGGGGCGGTCGAGCAGTACTTC,CSAGQGAVEQYF
.,TRBV18,TRBD1,TRBJ2-7,TGTGCCAGCTCATCCTCCGGGACAGGGAACGAGCAGTACTTC,CASSSSGTGNEQYF
.,TRBV20-1,.,TRBJ1-1,TGCAGTGCTAGAGATCGGGTGGTCAACACTGAAGCTTTCTTT,CSARDRVVNTEAFF
many,TRBV14,.,TRBJ1-2,TGTGCCAGCAGCCCCCGACAGGCGGATGGCTACACCTTC,CASSPRQADGYTF
few,TRBV9,.,TRBJ2-2,TGTGCCAGCAGCGTAGTAGGGGCCGGGGAGCTGTTTTTT,CASSVVGAGELFF
few,TRBV29-1,.,TRBJ1-2,TGCAGCGTTGAAGATGGGAACTCCTATGGCTACACCTTC,CSVEDGNSYGYTF
many,TRBV6-6,.,TRBJ2-7,TGTGCCAGCAGACGGGACTTATCCTACGAGCAGTACTTC,CASRRDLSYEQYF
many,TRBV28,TRBD1,TRBJ1-5,TGTGCCAGCCTCCGGGACAGGGGGCTAAATCAGCCCCAGCATTTT,CASLRDRGLNQPQHF
many,TRBV7-7,.,TRBJ2-7,TGTGCTAGCAGCTTAGCACAGACTGCTGATTACGAGCAGTACTTC,CASSLAQTADYEQYF
.,TRBV29-1,.,TRBJ2-7,TGCAGCGGGACACTTGGGGCTGAGTACGAGCAGTACTTC,CSGTLGAEYEQYF
many,TRBV7-2,TRBD2,TRBJ2-7,TGTGCCAGCAGCGTCGGGAGTAGCGGGGATTACGAGCAGTACTTC,CASSVGSSGDYEQYF
many,TRBV6-5,.,TRBJ2-1,TGTGCCAGCAGTTACTCGATAGGGGCGCGAAGCAATGAGCAGTTCTTC,CASSYSIGARSNEQFF
few,TRBV20-1,TRBD2,TRBJ2-5,TGCAGTGCTAGAGGCCCGGGTAGCGGGAGTTCGGAGACCCAGTACTTC,CSARGPGSGSSETQYF
.,TRBV9,TRBD1,TRBJ2-1,TGTGCCAGCAGCCCGGGACAGAGCTCCTACAATGAGCAGTTCTTC,CASSPGQSSYNEQFF
few,TRBV12-3/TRBV12-4,TRBD2,TRBJ2-1,TGTGCCAGCAGCGTAGCGGGCCCCTACAATGAGCAGTTCTTC,CASSVAGPYNEQFF
.,TRBV7-3,.,TRBJ2-3,TGTGCCAGCAGCTTAATGGGGTATTGGGGACCTAGCACAGATACGCAGTATTTT,CASSLMGYWGPSTDTQYF
.,TRBV28,TRBD1,TRBJ1-1,TGTGCCAGCAGTTTTGACAGGGGGCGGCCTGAAGCTTTCTTT,CASSFDRGRPEAFF
many,TRBV29-1,.,TRBJ2-1,TGCAGCGTTGATCCTGGGACACCCCACACACACAATGAGCAGTTCTTC,CSVDPGTPHTHNEQFF
many,TRBV6-5,.,TRBJ2-3,TGTGCCAGCAGTTACACCCCCTGGCTCCACCAGCAGTATTTT,CASSYTPWLHQQYF
.,TRBV5-4,.,TRBJ1-1,TGTGCCAGCAGCTTGGAGAGGGGAGGAACTGAAGCTTTCTTT,CASSLERGGTEAFF
few,TRBV7-2,TRBD2,TRBJ2-7,TGTGCCAGCAGACCCCTAGCGGACCTTTCCTACGAGCAGTACTTC,CASRPLADLSYEQYF
.,TRBV20-1,TRBD1,TRBJ2-7,TGCAGTGCTAGAACCAGGGGGCGCGAGCAGTACTTC,CSARTRGREQYF
few,TRBV5-4,.,TRBJ2-2,TGTGCCAGCAGCTTGGACGCGACAGACACCGGGGAGCTGTTTTTT,CASSLDATDTGELFF
.,TRBV9,TRBD1,TRBJ2-3,TGTGCCAGCAGCCCCAACGGACAGGACACAGATACGCAGTATTTT,CASSPNGQDTDTQYF
few,TRBV3-1,.,TRBJ2-6,TGTGCCAGCAGCCAAAGACTGCCCTCTGGGGCCAACGTCCTGACTTTC,CASSQRLPSGANVLTF
many,TRBV19,TRBD1,TRBJ2-1,TGTGCCAGTAGTATTGGGACAGGGGAATACAATGAGCAGTTCTTC,CASSIGTGEYNEQFF
.,TRBV29-1,.,TRBJ2-1,TGCAGCGTTGAAGAAACCGTGGACAATGAGCAGTTCTTC,CSVEETVDNEQFF
many,TRBV4-3,.,TRBJ2-2,TGCGCCAGCAGCCAGGAATTTCACAGAGTCTTGAACACCGGGGAGCTGTTTTTT,CASSQEFHRVLNTGELFF
few,TRBV27,TRBD1,TRBJ2-1,TGTGCCAGCAATGAGGGGGCCCACAATGAGCAGTTCTTC,CASNEGAHNEQFF
.,TRBV29-1,TRBD2,TRBJ2-1,TGCAGCGTTAATCTAAGCGGGAGTAAGCGATATGAGCAGTTCTTC,CSVNLSGSKRYEQFF
.,TRBV5-4,.,TRBJ2-7,TGTGCCGGCAGCCGGGAACTAGCCGACTACGAGCAGTACTTC,CAGSRELADYEQYF
many,TRBV9,.,TRBJ2-1,TGTGCCAGCAGCGTTACCAGCTCCTACAATGAGCAGTTCTTC,CASSVTSSYNEQFF
.,TRBV7-6,TRBD1,TRBJ1-1,TGTGCCAGCAGCTTAGCTTATGGACAGGGAACTGAAGCTTTCTTT,CASSLAYGQGTEAFF
few,TRBV29-1,.,TRBJ1-1,TGTACCACCGCGCAAGCCAGGGTGAACACTGAAGCTTTCTTT,CTTAQARVNTEAFF